The TCR beta chain described here comes from a study of radiotherapy plus CTLA-4 blockade in lung cancer. Turning to the study itself: Disease control was present in 30% to 40% of patients, and objective responses in roughly 17%.

Study-level points and caveats: Early blood T cell clone dynamics reportedly forecast response best, with interferon-beta.

Concerning this clone itself: Antigen: not known.

Here immunoSEQ multiplex PCR was the method, and the copy in TCRdb shows in-frame clones only, minus some. The table has 70,000 to 85,000 clones, 74% seen once. Germline assignment: CDR1 MNHEY and CDR2 SMNVEV (reference sequence). The CDR3 length is 15 residues. With V trimmed by 3 bases and J by 1 base, 5 bases remained unmatched. This clonotype was obtained from a human donor with non-small cell lung cancer whose response to radiotherapy plus ipilimumab could not be evaluated. The J gene is TRBJ1-2, the V gene TRBV27, with 7 bases aligning to TRBD1. Material: peripheral blood, obtained from a patient treated with radiotherapy plus ipilimumab. The CDR3 DNA is TGTGCCAGCAGTTTGGTAGGGGGCCTTAACTATGGCTACACCTTC. It translates to CASSLVGGLNYGYTF.